This T cell receptor (beta chain) was observed in a study of T cells in Graves' hyperthyroidism and ophthalmopathy. The investigators amplified TCR beta CDR3 regions from RNA transcripts. First-round RT-PCR targeting the TCR CDR3 was performed with the HTBI primer set. TCRdb used MiXCR to reprocess the multiplex PCR reads, holding one entry per CDR3 protein. Of roughly 840,000 distinct CDR3 sequences in the sample, approximately 40% were seen once. This clonotype was found many times. The CDR3 consists of 15 residues. Germline V gene data show CDR1 as LNHNV and CDR2 as YYDKDF (reference sequence). Trimming took 4 bases from V and 2 from J; bases not matched to a gene: 4. Across 18 months, stable Graves' hyperthyroidism was marked by no progression to ophthalmopathy. Patients aged 18 to 65 had newly diagnosed hyperthyroidism that had lasted under 2 months.

This chain joins TRBV15 and TRBJ1-5; 8 bases map to TRBD1. The sequencing sample was made of blood. The clonotype comes from a man between 18 and 29 years old with Graves' hyperthyroidism. This chain's CDR3 is CATSIQGGGNQPQHF. The CDR3 bases are TGTGCCACCAGCATACAGGGGGGCGGCAATCAGCCCCAGCATTTT.